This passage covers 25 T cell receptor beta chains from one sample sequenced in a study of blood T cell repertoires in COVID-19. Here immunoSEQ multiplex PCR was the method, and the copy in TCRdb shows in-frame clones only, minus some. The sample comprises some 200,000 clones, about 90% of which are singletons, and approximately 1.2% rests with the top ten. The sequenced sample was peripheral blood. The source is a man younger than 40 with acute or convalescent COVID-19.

CDR3 nucleotide sequence: TGTGCCAGCAGGGAGGACAGGGCGAGTAGCACTGAAGCTTTCTTT. It codes for CASREDRASSTEAFF. V is TRBV2 and J is TRBJ1-1, with 8 nucleotides matching TRBD1. Per the germline V gene, CDR1 is SNHLY and CDR2 is FYNNEI. CDR3 length: 15 residues. The junction had 10 bases not matched to a gene; V was cut back by 6 bases and J by 4 bases.

CDR3 residues: CASSEGQRNTGELFF. CDR3 nucleotide sequence: TGTGCCAGCAGCGAGGGACAGCGCAACACCGGGGAGCTGTTTTTT. The chain employs TRBV6-4 and TRBJ2-2; 7 bases fit TRBD1. The junction had 6 bases not matched to a gene; V was cut back by 6 bases and J by 2 bases. The V gene's germline CDR1 is MRHNA and CDR2 SNTAGT. The CDR3 consists of 15 residues.

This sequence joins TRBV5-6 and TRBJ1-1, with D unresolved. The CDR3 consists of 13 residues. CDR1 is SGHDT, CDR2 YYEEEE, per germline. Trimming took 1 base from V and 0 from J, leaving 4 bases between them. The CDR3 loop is CASSLSLNTEAFF. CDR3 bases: TGTGCCAGCAGCTTGTCTCTGAACACTGAAGCTTTCTTT.

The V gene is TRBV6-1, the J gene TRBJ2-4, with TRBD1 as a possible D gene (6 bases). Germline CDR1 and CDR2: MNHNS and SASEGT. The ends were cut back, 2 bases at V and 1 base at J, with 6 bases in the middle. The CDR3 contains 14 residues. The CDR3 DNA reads TGTGCCAGCAGTGAACAGGGGGCCAAAAACATTCAGTACTTC. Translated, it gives CASSEQGAKNIQYF.

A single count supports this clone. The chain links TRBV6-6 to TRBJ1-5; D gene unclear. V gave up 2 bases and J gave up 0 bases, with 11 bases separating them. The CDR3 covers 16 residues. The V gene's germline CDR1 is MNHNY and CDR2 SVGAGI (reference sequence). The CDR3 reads CASSYKTDYSNQPQHF. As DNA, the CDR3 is TGTGCCAGCAGTTACAAAACGGACTATAGCAATCAGCCCCAGCATTTT.

CDR3 loop: CASGSNTGRRNAEQYF. Written as DNA, the CDR3 is TGTGCTAGTGGTTCCAATACCGGGAGACGAAACGCCGAGCAGTACTTC. The chain combines TRBV12-5 with TRBJ2-7, with D maybe TRBD2 (6 bases). Germline CDR1 reads LGHNT; CDR2 reads FRNRAP. Trimming removed 4 bases at V and 6 bases at J, with 22 bases between. The CDR3 totals 16 residues.

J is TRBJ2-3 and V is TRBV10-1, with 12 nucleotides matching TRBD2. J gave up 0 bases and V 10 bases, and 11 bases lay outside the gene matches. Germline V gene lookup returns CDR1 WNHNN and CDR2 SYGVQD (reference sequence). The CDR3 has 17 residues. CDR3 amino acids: CAISCGLAGSSTDTQYF. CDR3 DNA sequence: TGCGCCATCTCTTGTGGACTAGCGGGGAGTAGCACAGATACGCAGTATTTT.

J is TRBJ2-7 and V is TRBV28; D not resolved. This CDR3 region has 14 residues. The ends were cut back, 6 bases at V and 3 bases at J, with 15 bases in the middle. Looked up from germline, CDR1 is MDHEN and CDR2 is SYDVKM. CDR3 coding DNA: TGTGCCAGCAGGCTACGCAGTTCGGGCTACGAGCAGTACTTC. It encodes CASRLRSSGYEQYF. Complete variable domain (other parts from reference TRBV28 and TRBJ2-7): DVKVTQSSRYLVKRTGEKVFLECVQDMDHENMFWYRQDPGLGLRLIYFSYDVKMKEKGDIPEGYSVSREKKERFSLILESASTNQTSMYLCASRLRSSGYEQYFGPGTRLTVT.

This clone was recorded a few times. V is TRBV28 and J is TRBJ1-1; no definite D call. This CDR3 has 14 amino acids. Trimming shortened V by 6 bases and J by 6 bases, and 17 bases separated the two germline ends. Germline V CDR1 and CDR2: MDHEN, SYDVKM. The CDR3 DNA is TGTGCCAGCAGGGACTGGTCGAGCGTGCCTGAAGCTTTCTTT. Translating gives CASRDWSSVPEAFF.

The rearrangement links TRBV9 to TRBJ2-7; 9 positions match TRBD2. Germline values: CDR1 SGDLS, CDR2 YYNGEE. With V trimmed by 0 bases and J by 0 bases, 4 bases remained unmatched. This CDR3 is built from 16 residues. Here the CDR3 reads CASSVDAGGSSYEQYF. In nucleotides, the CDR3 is TGTGCCAGCAGCGTAGATGCGGGGGGGAGCTCCTACGAGCAGTACTTC.

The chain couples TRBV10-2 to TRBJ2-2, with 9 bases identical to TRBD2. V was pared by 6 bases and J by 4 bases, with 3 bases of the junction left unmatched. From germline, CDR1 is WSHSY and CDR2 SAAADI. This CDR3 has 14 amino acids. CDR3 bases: TGCGCCAGCAGGACTAGCGGATTCACCGGGGAGCTGTTTTTT. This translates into CASRTSGFTGELFF.

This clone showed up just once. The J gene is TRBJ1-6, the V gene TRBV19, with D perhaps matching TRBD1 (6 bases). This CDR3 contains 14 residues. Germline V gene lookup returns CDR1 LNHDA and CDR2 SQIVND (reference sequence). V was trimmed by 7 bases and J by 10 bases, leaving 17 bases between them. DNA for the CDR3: TGTGCCAGTAATCCACAGGGAGGGCGGTCACCCCTCCACTTT. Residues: CASNPQGGRSPLHF.

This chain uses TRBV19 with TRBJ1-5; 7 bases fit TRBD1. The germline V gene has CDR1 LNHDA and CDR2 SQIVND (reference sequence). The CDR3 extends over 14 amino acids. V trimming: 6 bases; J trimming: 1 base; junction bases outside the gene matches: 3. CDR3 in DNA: TGTGCCAGTAGCGGGGACAGAAGCAATCAGCCCCAGCATTTT. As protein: CASSGDRSNQPQHF. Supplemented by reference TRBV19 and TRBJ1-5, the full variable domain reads DGGITQSPKYLFRKEGQNVTLSCEQNLNHDAMYWYRQDPGQGLRLIYYSQIVNDFQKGDIAEGYSVSREKKESFPLTVTSAQKNPTAFYLCASSGDRSNQPQHFGDGTRLSIL.

The CDR3 sequence is CASSRTFVAGTGETQYF. CDR3 DNA sequence: TGCGCCAGCAGCCGGACCTTCGTAGCGGGGACGGGGGAGACCCAGTACTTC. The V gene is TRBV5-1, the J gene TRBJ2-5, with 8 positions matching TRBD2. The V and J ends lost 4 bases and 5 bases, in that order; junction bases with no gene match: 16. In germline, CDR1 is SGHRS, CDR2 YFSETQ. CDR3 length: 17 amino acids. The variable domain in full, completed from reference TRBV5-1 and TRBJ2-5, reads KAGVTQTPRYLIKTRGQQVTLSCSPISGHRSVSWYQQTPGQGLQFLFEYFSETQRNKGNFPGRFSGRQFSNSRSEMNVSTLELGDSALYLCASSRTFVAGTGETQYFGPGTRLLVL.

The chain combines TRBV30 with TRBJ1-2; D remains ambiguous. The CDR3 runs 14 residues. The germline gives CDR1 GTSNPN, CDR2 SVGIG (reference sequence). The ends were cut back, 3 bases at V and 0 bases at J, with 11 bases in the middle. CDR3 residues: CAWREQTTNYGYTF. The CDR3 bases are TGTGCCTGGAGGGAACAGACTACTAACTATGGCTACACCTTC.

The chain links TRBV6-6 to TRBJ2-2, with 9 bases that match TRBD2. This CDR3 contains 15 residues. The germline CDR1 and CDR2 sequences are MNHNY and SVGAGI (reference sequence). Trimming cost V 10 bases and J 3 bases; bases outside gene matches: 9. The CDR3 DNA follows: TGTGCCACCCCGGGTGGCGGGAGGGACACCGGGGAGCTGTTTTTT. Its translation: CATPGGGRDTGELFF.

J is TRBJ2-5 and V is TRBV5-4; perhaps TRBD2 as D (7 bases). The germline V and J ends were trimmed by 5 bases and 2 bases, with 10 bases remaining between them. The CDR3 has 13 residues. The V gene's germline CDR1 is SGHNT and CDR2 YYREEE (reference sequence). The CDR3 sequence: CASRGGGQETQYF. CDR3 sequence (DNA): TGTGCCAGCAGGGGAGGGGGGCAAGAGACCCAGTACTTC.

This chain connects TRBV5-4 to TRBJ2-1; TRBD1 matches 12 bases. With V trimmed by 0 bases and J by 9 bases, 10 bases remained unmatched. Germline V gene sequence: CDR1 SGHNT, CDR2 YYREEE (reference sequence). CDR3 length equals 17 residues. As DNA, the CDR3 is TGTGCCAGCAGCTTGGATAGGGACAGGGGGCCCGGGAGTGAGCAGTTCTTC. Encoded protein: CASSLDRDRGPGSEQFF.

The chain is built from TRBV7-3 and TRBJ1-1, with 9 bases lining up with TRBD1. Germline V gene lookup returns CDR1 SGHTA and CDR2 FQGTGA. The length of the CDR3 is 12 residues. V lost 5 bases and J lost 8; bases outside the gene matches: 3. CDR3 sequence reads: CASSRGTGEAFF. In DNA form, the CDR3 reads TGTGCCAGCAGCAGAGGGACAGGGGAAGCTTTCTTT.

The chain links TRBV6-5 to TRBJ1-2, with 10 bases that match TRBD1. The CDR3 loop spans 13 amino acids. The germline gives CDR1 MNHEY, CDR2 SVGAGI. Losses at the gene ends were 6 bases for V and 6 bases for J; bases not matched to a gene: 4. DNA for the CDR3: TGTGCCAGCAGGAGACAGGGGGCGGATGGCTACACCTTC. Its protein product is CASRRQGADGYTF.

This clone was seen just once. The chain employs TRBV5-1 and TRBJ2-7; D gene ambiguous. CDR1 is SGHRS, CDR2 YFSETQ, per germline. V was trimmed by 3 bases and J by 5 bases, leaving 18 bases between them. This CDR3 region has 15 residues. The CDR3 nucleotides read TGCGCCAGCAGCTCCAGCGTCTTAAGGCTCAACGAGCAGTACTTC. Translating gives CASSSSVLRLNEQYF.

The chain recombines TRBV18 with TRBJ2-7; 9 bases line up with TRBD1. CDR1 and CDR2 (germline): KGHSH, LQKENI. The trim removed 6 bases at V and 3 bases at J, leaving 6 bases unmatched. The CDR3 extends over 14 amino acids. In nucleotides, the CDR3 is TGTGCCAGCTCGGCCGGGACAGGGAGCTACGAGCAGTACTTC. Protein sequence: CASSAGTGSYEQYF.

DNA for the CDR3: TGTGCCAGCAGCCAAGATGTAGTCAGGGAGGATGGCTACACCTTC. Encoded protein: CASSQDVVREDGYTF. The chain carries TRBV4-2 and TRBJ1-2; TRBD1 might be the D (5 bases). The germline V gene encodes CDR1 LGHNA and CDR2 YNFKEQ. The ends were cut back, 0 bases at V and 6 bases at J, with 14 bases in the middle. This CDR3 is 15 amino acids long.

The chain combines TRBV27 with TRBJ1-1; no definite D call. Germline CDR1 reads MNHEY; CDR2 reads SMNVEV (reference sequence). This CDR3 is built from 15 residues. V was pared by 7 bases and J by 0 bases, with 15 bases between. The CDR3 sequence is CASIMRSGMNTEAFF. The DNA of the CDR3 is TGTGCCAGCATCATGCGATCGGGTATGAACACTGAAGCTTTCTTT.

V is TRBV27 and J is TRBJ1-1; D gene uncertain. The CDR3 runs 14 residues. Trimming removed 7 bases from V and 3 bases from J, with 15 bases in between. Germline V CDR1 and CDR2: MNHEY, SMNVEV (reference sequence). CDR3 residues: CASTSRKRDTEAFF. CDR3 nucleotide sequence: TGTGCCAGCACCTCTCGGAAGAGGGACACTGAAGCTTTCTTT.